This T cell receptor (beta chain) originates from a study of blood T cell repertoires in COVID-19. Participants were aged about 18 to 100 years from approximately 24 US areas. Each participant's cohort was designated according to participant-reported clinical history. In Cohort 3, a recovered donor had either two negative PCRs, clearance, or symptom resolution. The V segment lost 6 bases and the J segment 7 bases; nucleotides outside the gene matches: 7. The CDR3 is 13 amino acids. Germline V gives CDR1 MDHEN, CDR2 SYDVKM. In the authors' workflow: From reference gene primer amplification, estimates of nucleated cell counts were derived. Libraries were prepared by immunoSEQ multiplex PCR; TCRdb keeps only in-frame clonotypes and omits some of them. Clonal size and the V and J genes are those of that table, whereas D and trimming came from the DNA. The sample comprises under 200,000 clones, around 80% of which are singletons, and over 10% rests with the top ten.

This TCR came from a woman aged 60-70 years who had recovered from COVID-19. The sequenced material came from PBMCs or T cells enriched from blood (not recorded which). V is TRBV28 and J is TRBJ2-7; 9 nucleotides match TRBD2. CDR3 sequence: CASSLAGAREQYF. The CDR3 DNA reads TGTGCCAGCAGCTTAGCGGGAGCACGGGAGCAGTACTTC.